This TCR beta chain originates from a study of T cells in localized non-small cell lung cancer. Study observations and caveats: Heterogeneity cannot be ruled out, as sequencing used one tumor region only. Uninvolved nearby lung showed the greatest T cell clonality, exceeding that found in tumor. Out of the top 100 tumor clones, a median around 56 were seen in adjacent lung.

The CDR3 sequence is 13 residues long. Germline CDR1 KGHSH, CDR2 LQKENI. V lost 3 bases, J lost 7 bases, and 9 bases lay in between. The protocol was immunoSEQ multiplex PCR, while the TCRdb copy is restricted to in-frame clones and leaves out a portion. Among tens of thousands of clones, 80% to 95% were seen once, and the ten largest hold 4% to 5%. Of note for this clone: Its antigen is unidentified.

Material: peripheral blood, obtained before any cancer treatment. The V call is TRBV18, the J call TRBJ2-2; D is undetermined. The sequence derives from a female donor aged 60 or older with stage II squamous cell lung carcinoma. The CDR3, as DNA: TGTGCCAGCTCACCCCAAGGATACGGGGAGCTGTTTTTT. Protein product: CASSPQGYGELFF.